This T cell receptor beta chain was sequenced in a study of T cell changes during pregnancy in multiple sclerosis. Some clones are missing from TCRdb's copy, which holds only in-frame ones; the method was immunoSEQ multiplex PCR. The sample carries about 67,000 clones, roughly nine tenths recorded once. Germline CDR1 is ENHRY and CDR2 is SYGVKD. This CDR3 is built from 14 residues. Trimming removed 3 bases at V and 6 bases at J, with 11 bases between. The rearrangement uses TRBV10-3 and TRBJ1-4, with a possible D match to TRBD1 (6 bases). The input for sequencing was peripheral blood, taken in the third trimester of pregnancy. This receptor was taken from a female donor with multiple sclerosis, enrolled in a pregnancy study. The CDR3 reads CAISDGGADEKLFF. CDR3 in DNA: TGTGCCATCAGTGATGGGGGCGCGGATGAAAAACTGTTTTTT.